What follows are 24 T cell receptor beta chains derived from one specimen sequenced in a study of OX40 agonist ivuxolimab in advanced cancers. Profiled with immunoSEQ multiplex PCR; TCRdb holds only in-frame clones, not every one. The sample records tens of thousands of clones, 70% to 85% being singletons. The starting material was CD4+ or CD8+ T cells sorted from blood, obtained in a trial of the OX40 agonist ivuxolimab. Every receptor here comes from an adult with an advanced solid tumor such as melanoma, head and neck, liver or kidney cancer.

This clone was picked up one time. The chain uses TRBV5-5 and TRBJ1-2, with 7 nucleotides matching TRBD1. The germline V gene encodes CDR1 SGHKS and CDR2 YYEKEE (reference sequence). The V segment lost 5 bases and the J segment 5 bases; nucleotides outside the gene matches: 9. The CDR3 contains 14 residues. The CDR3 DNA reads as TGTGCCAGCAGACCTCCGGGACAGCTTTATGGCTACACCTTC. It specifies CASRPPGQLYGYTF.

The rearrangement uses TRBV15 and TRBJ2-3, with TRBD2 matching over 8 bases. From germline, CDR1 is LNHNV and CDR2 YYDKDF (reference sequence). This CDR3 spans 17 amino acids. V was clipped by 1 base and J by 5 bases; unmatched bases: 11. The CDR3 coding sequence is TGTGCCACCAGCAGAGCGCCCAGCGGGAGAAGTGGAGATACGCAGTATTTT. It specifies CATSRAPSGRSGDTQYF.

V and J are TRBV4-2 and TRBJ1-4, with a possible D match to TRBD1 (5 bases). This CDR3 region has 16 residues. Germline V lookup: CDR1 LGHNA, CDR2 YNFKEQ. Trimming took 0 bases from V and 6 from J, leaving 14 bases between them. CDR3 region: CASSQEILRGDEKLFF. The CDR3 DNA sequence: TGTGCCAGCAGCCAAGAAATTCTAAGAGGGGATGAAAAACTGTTTTTT.

This clone was seen only once. This chain uses TRBV9 with TRBJ2-7; D gene uncertain. Trimming removed 0 bases at V and 2 bases at J, with 6 bases between. CDR1 is SGDLS and CDR2 is YYNGEE in the germline V gene. The CDR3 contains 13 residues. The CDR3 loop is CASSVEGTYEQYF. The CDR3 bases are TGTGCCAGCAGCGTAGAAGGCACCTACGAGCAGTACTTC.

This chain joins TRBV5-1 and TRBJ1-2; TRBD1 is a possible D gene (5 bases). The CDR3 loop spans 14 amino acids. V was shortened by 0 bases and J by 8 bases, with 14 bases between the two germline ends. Germline V gene sequence: CDR1 SGHRS, CDR2 YFSETQ. CDR3 nucleotides: TGCGCCAGCAGCTTGGCCGGGACCGGGCTAGGCTACACCTTC. Translated, it gives CASSLAGTGLGYTF.

The V gene is TRBV7-2, the J gene TRBJ2-3, with D possibly matching TRBD2 (8 bases). Germline loops: CDR1 SGHTA, CDR2 FQGNSA. The CDR3 loop spans 14 amino acids. V was shortened by 5 bases and J by 4 bases, with 13 bases between the two germline ends. The CDR3 coding sequence is TGTGCCAGCAGCCCAGGGGGACTAGCAGATACGCAGTATTTT. Amino acids: CASSPGGLADTQYF.

V and J are TRBV19 and TRBJ2-2, with 7 bases fitting TRBD2. CDR1 and CDR2 (germline): LNHDA, SQIVND (reference sequence). The CDR3 covers 16 residues. Unmatched junction bases numbered 7, after V lost 4 bases and J lost 2 bases. The CDR3: CASSTLAGLNTGELFF. In DNA form, the CDR3 reads TGTGCCAGTAGTACCTTAGCGGGCCTCAACACCGGGGAGCTGTTTTTT.

The chain joins TRBV7-2 to TRBJ1-6, with D hard to call. The CDR3 covers 13 residues. Germline CDR1 and CDR2: SGHTA and FQGNSA. V shed 1 base and J shed 13 bases, with 11 bases lying between them. The CDR3, as DNA: TGTGCCAGCAGCTTAGGGGGTATGAGGCCCCTCCACTTT. Translation: CASSLGGMRPLHF.

CDR3 sequence: CAWSITDYEQYF. The CDR3 DNA reads TGTGCCTGGAGTATCACAGACTACGAGCAGTACTTC. This chain connects TRBV30 to TRBJ2-7; D unclear. Trimming left V 2 bases short and J 3 bases short, with 8 bases between. The CDR3 length is 12 residues. The V gene's germline CDR1 is GTSNPN and CDR2 SVGIG (reference sequence).

The chain joins TRBV19 to TRBJ2-4; maybe TRBD1 (6 bases). Germline V lookup: CDR1 LNHDA, CDR2 SQIVND (reference sequence). Trimming shortened V by 3 bases and J by 5 bases, and 14 bases separated the two germline ends. The CDR3 consists of 15 residues. The DNA of the CDR3 is TGTGCCAGTAGTATTACAGGGTTAAGGGAAAACATTCAGTACTTC. Amino acids: CASSITGLRENIQYF.

This chain links TRBV18 with TRBJ2-7; D not resolved. CDR1 is KGHSH and CDR2 is LQKENI in the germline V gene. The CDR3 spans 12 residues. The V end was cut by 2 bases, the J end by 7 bases, with 9 bases between. This CDR3 is CASSPGMVEQYF. For the CDR3, the DNA is TGTGCCAGCTCACCAGGAATGGTTGAGCAGTACTTC.

V usage is TRBV5-4 and J usage is TRBJ1-2; 9 positions agree with TRBD1. The CDR3 runs 17 residues. The germline V gene has CDR1 SGHNT and CDR2 YYREEE (reference sequence). Trimming cost V 5 bases and J 4 bases; bases outside gene matches: 15. The CDR3 DNA sequence: TGTGCCAGCAGTTCGCCCCGGACAGGGGCAGGCGGCTATGGCTACACCTTC. Encoded protein: CASSSPRTGAGGYGYTF.

A note on this clone: One end of the junction does not line up with germline, which may come from a read error. The chain employs TRBV7-2 and TRBJ2-3; 10 nucleotides line up with TRBD2. Germline CDR1 and CDR2: SGHTA and FQGNSA. The CDR3 is 15 amino acids. The CDR3 nucleotides read TGTGCCAGCAGCATAGCGGGAGGCCCTACAGATACGCAGTATTTT. Its protein product is CASSIAGGPTDTQYF.

This rearrangement joins TRBV19 to TRBJ2-6; no reliable D call. The CDR3 runs 16 residues. CDR1 LNHDA and CDR2 SQIVND come from the germline V gene (reference sequence). V was clipped by 5 bases and J by 8 bases, with 19 bases between them. The CDR3 protein is CASSVIRQPRPNVLTF. CDR3 nucleotides: TGTGCCAGTAGTGTAATCCGGCAACCTCGGCCCAACGTCCTGACTTTC.

V and J are TRBV9 and TRBJ2-5; TRBD1 matches at 7 bases. Germline V gives CDR1 SGDLS, CDR2 YYNGEE. The CDR3 has 15 amino acids. Trimming cost V 4 bases and J 1 base; bases outside gene matches: 7. For the CDR3, the DNA is TGTGCCAGCAGCTTCGGACAGGACTTCCAAGAGACCCAGTACTTC. It specifies CASSFGQDFQETQYF.

The chain combines TRBV4-1 with TRBJ2-7; no firm D call. The V end was cut by 1 base, the J end by 5 bases, with 15 bases between. Germline values: CDR1 MGHRA, CDR2 YSYEKL. The CDR3 is 15 amino acids. As DNA, the CDR3 is TGCGCCAGCAGCCAAGTTGGAAGGGCCTTCGACGAGCAGTACTTC. It yields the protein CASSQVGRAFDEQYF.

V gene TRBV19 combines with J gene TRBJ2-7; D possibly corresponds to TRBD1 (6 bases). Per germline, CDR1 LNHDA and CDR2 SQIVND (reference sequence). The CDR3 has 15 amino acids. The germline V and J ends were trimmed by 4 bases and 0 bases, with 13 bases remaining between them. The CDR3 region is CASSTDSEVSYEQYF. The CDR3 DNA reads as TGTGCCAGTAGTACGGACAGCGAGGTCTCCTACGAGCAGTACTTC.

This chain connects TRBV7-2 to TRBJ2-3, with D perhaps matching TRBD2 (6 bases). The germline gives CDR1 SGHTA, CDR2 FQGNSA. Between the trimmed V and J ends, which lost 8 bases and 0 bases, there was a span of 9 bases. The CDR3 sequence is 13 residues long. The CDR3 DNA reads as TGTGCCAGCGGGAGGCCCAGCACAGATACGCAGTATTTT. Translating gives CASGRPSTDTQYF.

The chain links TRBV25-1 to TRBJ2-5; weak D call: TRBD2 (5 bases). CDR1 MGHDK and CDR2 SYGVNS come from the germline V gene. V dropped 3 bases and J dropped 5 bases, with 13 bases sitting between them. This CDR3 has 14 amino acids. The CDR3 sequence: CASSDPTRSETQYF. CDR3 coding DNA: TGTGCCAGCAGTGACCCCACTAGGTCGGAGACCCAGTACTTC.

The chain combines TRBV9 with TRBJ2-5, with TRBD2 as a possible D gene (6 bases). Germline CDR1 SGDLS, CDR2 YYNGEE. V was trimmed by 0 bases and J by 5 bases, leaving 14 bases between them. The CDR3 has 15 residues. The CDR3 nucleotides read TGTGCCAGCAGCGTAGATCTTGGAGGGCGGGAGACCCAGTACTTC. Protein product: CASSVDLGGRETQYF.

This chain links TRBV19 with TRBJ1-2; D is undetermined. Germline V lookup: CDR1 LNHDA, CDR2 SQIVND (reference sequence). The CDR3 has 12 residues. The ends were cut back, 3 bases at V and 8 bases at J, with 10 bases in the middle. CDR3 in DNA: TGTGCCAGTAGTATGGGTCAAGCAGGCTACACCTTC. The encoded protein is CASSMGQAGYTF.

V usage is TRBV5-5 and J usage is TRBJ1-2; 8 bases match TRBD1. Germline values: CDR1 SGHKS, CDR2 YYEKEE (reference sequence). Trimming took 1 base from V and 7 from J; bases not matched to a gene: 6. The CDR3 is made up of 14 amino acids. For the CDR3, the DNA is TGTGCCAGCAGCTTGTTCCAGGGGGCAGGTGGCTACACCTTC. Protein: CASSLFQGAGGYTF.

The chain carries TRBV18 and TRBJ2-1, with no clear D. There are 14 residues in the CDR3. V lost 1 base to trimming and J lost 7 bases, with 11 bases between them. The germline CDR1 and CDR2 sequences are KGHSH and LQKENI. The CDR3 is CASSPQRGQNEQFF. DNA for the CDR3: TGTGCCAGCTCACCACAGAGAGGTCAAAATGAGCAGTTCTTC.

On this clone itself: The same CDR3 also results from other DNA sequences found in this sample. The J gene is TRBJ2-3, the V gene TRBV9; D is ambiguous. There are 12 residues in the CDR3. Germline CDR1 and CDR2: SGDLS and YYNGEE. With 0 bases removed from V and 5 bases from J, the gap between germline ends came to 4 bases. The CDR3 spells CASSVDLDTQYF. The CDR3 coding sequence is TGTGCCAGCAGCGTAGATTTAGATACGCAGTATTTT.